Below, one T cell receptor (beta chain) is given with its context. At one end, the junction sequence differs from germline, possibly due to a read error. The data belong to a study of T cell changes during pregnancy in multiple sclerosis. Germline CDR1 reads LNHDA; CDR2 reads SQIVND (reference sequence). The CDR3 is 14 residues long. Profiling relied on immunoSEQ multiplex PCR, and the TCRdb table lists in-frame clones only, not all of them. The data hold 100,000 to 140,000 clones, with around 93% observed a single time. This specimen was peripheral blood, taken in the third trimester of pregnancy. V is TRBV19 and J is TRBJ1-1; maybe TRBD1 (6 bases). The source is a female donor in good health, enrolled as a control in a pregnancy study. DNA of the CDR3: TGTGCCAGTAGTACCCACAGGGCTAACACTGAAACTTTCTTT. Translation gives CASSTHRANTETFF. The full variable domain, completed using reference TRBV19 and TRBJ1-1, is DGGITQSPKYLFRKEGQNVTLSCEQNLNHDAMYWYRQDPGQGLRLIYYSQIVNDFQKGDIAEGYSVSREKKESFPLTVTSAQKNPTAFYLCASSTHRANTETFFGQGTRLTVV.